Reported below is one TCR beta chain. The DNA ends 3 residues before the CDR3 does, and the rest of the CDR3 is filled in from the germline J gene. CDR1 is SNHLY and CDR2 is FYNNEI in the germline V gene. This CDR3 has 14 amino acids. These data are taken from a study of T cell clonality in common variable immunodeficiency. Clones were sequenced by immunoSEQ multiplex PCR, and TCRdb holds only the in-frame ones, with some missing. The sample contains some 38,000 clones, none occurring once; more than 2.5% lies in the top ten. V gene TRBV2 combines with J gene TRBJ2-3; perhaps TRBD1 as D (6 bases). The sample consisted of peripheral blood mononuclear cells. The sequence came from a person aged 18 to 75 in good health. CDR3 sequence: CASSPTGLNQPQYF. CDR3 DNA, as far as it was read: TGTGCCAGCAGTCCGACAGGTCTCAATCAGCCG. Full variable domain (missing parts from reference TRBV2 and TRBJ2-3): EPEVTQTPSHQVTQMGQEVILRCVPISNHLYFYWYRQILGQKVEFLVSFYNNEISEKSEIFDDQFSVERPDGSNFTLKIRSTKLEDSAMYFCASSPTGLNQPQYFGPGTRLTVL.